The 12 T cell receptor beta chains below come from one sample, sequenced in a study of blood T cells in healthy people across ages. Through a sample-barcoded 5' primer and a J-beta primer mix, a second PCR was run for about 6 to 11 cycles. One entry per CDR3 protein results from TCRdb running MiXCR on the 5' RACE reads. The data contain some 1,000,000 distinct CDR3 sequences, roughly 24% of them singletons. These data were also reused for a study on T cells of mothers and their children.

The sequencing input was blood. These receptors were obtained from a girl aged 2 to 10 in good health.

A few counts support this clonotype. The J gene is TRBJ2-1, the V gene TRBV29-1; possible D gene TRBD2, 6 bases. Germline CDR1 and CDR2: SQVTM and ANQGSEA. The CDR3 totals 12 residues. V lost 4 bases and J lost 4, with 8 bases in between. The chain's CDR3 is CSVGRGYNEQFF. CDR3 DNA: TGCAGCGTTGGGCGGGGTTACAATGAGCAGTTCTTC.

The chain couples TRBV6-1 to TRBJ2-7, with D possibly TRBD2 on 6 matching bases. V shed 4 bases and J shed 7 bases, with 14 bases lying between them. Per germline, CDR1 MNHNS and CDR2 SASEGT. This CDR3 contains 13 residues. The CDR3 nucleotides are TGTGCCAGCAGTGTTGCAGGGCTAGCGGAGCAGTACTTC. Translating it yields CASSVAGLAEQYF.

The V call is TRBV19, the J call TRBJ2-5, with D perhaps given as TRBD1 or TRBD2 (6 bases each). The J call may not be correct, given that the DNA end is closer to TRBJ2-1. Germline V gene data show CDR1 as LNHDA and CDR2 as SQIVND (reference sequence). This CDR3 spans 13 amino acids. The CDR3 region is CASSSGEVNEQFF. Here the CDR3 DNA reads TGTGCCAGTAGTTCAGGGGAGGTCAATGAGCAGTTCTTC.

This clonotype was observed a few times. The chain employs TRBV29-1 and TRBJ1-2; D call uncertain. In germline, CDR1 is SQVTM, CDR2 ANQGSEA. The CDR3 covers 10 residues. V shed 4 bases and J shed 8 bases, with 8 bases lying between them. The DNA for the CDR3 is TGCAGCGTTGCAGACGGAGGCTACACCTTC. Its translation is CSVADGGYTF.

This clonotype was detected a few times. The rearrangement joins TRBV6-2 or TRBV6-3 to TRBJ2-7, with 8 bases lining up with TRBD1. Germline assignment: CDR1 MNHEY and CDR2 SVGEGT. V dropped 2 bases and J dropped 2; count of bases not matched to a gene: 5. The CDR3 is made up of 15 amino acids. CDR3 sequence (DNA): TGTGCCAGCAGTTACGGCACAGGGGGGACCTACGAGCAGTACTTC. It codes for CASSYGTGGTYEQYF.

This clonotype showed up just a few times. The CDR3 sequence is CASSTSTTGAMNTEAFF. CDR3 coding DNA: TGTGCCAGCAGTACCAGTACGACAGGGGCCATGAACACTGAAGCTTTCTTT. V and J are TRBV2 and TRBJ1-1; 8 positions agree with TRBD1. CDR1 and CDR2 (germline): SNHLY, FYNNEI. This CDR3 has 17 amino acids. V gave up 5 bases and J gave up 0 bases; unmatched junction bases: 11.

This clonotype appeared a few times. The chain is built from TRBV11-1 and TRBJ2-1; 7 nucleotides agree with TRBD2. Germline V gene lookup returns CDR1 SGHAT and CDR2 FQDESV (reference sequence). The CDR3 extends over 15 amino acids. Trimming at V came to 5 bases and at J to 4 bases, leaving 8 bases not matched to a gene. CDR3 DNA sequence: TGTGCCAGCAGCAGTGGACTAGTCACTTACAATGAGCAGTTCTTC. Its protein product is CASSSGLVTYNEQFF.

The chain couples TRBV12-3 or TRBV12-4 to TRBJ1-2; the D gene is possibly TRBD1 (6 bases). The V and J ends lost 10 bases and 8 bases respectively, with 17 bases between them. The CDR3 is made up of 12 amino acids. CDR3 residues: CAIPRGTGGYTF. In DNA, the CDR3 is TGTGCCATTCCCAGGGGCACCGGAGGCTACACCTTC.

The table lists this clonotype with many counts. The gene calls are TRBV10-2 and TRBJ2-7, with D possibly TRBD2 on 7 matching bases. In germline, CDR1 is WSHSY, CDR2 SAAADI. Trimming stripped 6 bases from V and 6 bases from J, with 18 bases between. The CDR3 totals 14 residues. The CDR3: CASSMGGLLVEQYF. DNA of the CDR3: TGCGCCAGCAGCATGGGGGGGCTACTTGTCGAGCAGTACTTC.

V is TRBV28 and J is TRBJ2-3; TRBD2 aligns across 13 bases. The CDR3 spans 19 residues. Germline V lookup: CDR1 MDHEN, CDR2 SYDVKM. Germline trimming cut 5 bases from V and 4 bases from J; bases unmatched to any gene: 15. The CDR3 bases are TGTGCCAGCAGTCCCTACCAAGAAACTAGCGGGAGGGACCCAGATACGCAGTATTTT. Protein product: CASSPYQETSGRDPDTQYF.

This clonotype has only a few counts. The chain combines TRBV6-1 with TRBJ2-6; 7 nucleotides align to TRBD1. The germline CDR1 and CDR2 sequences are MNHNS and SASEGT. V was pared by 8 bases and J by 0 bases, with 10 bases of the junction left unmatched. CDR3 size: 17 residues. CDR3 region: CASDFRQGRSGANVLTF. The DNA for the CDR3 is TGTGCCAGCGATTTCCGACAGGGACGCTCTGGGGCCAACGTCCTGACTTTC.

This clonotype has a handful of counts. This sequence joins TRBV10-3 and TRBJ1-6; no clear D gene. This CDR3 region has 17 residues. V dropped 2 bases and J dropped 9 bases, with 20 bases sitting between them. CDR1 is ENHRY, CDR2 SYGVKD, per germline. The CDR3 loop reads CAISEVYGSLAASPLHF. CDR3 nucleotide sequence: TGTGCCATCAGTGAGGTCTACGGGTCGCTGGCTGCTTCACCCCTCCACTTT.